Listed below are T cell receptor beta chains from one sample, sequenced in a study of radiation and T cells in renal cell carcinoma. Here immunoSEQ multiplex PCR was the method, and the copy in TCRdb shows in-frame clones only, minus some. The data show 130,000 or so clones, over 80% seen once. Material: blood, obtained from a patient whose treatment included radiotherapy and nephrectomy. These receptors all stem from a woman aged 45 to 65 with renal cell carcinoma. CDR3s include the opening cysteine and the closing phenylalanine or tryptophan. Fields, in order: V gene, clone size, J gene, D gene, CDR3 DNA, CDR3 protein. D genes are given only for firm matches. Only part of the rows carry a size: once, few, many, or a class if the clone is expanded.

v_gene: TRBV5-6; abundance: .; j_gene: TRBJ1-1; d_gene: TRBD1; CDR3nt: TGTGCCAGCAGCTTAGGCAGGGGGTGGACTTTCTTT; CDR3aa: CASSLGRGWTFF
v_gene: TRBV6-5; abundance: .; j_gene: TRBJ1-2; d_gene: .; CDR3nt: TGTGCCAGCAGTTTAGCGGGGGGTAACTATGGCTACACCTTC; CDR3aa: CASSLAGGNYGYTF
v_gene: TRBV21-1; abundance: .; j_gene: TRBJ2-6; d_gene: .; CDR3nt: TGTGCCAGCAGCAAAGTAGAGGGTTCTGGGGCCAACGTCCTGACTTTC; CDR3aa: CASSKVEGSGANVLTF
v_gene: TRBV7-9; abundance: .; j_gene: TRBJ2-7; d_gene: .; CDR3nt: TGTGCCAGCAGACCTGGACAGGCGGAGCGGGGATACGAGCAGTACTTC; CDR3aa: CASRPGQAERGYEQYF
v_gene: TRBV20-1; abundance: .; j_gene: TRBJ2-3; d_gene: .; CDR3nt: TGCAGTGCTGACTGGATGGATACGCAGTATTTT; CDR3aa: CSADWMDTQYF
v_gene: TRBV4-3; abundance: .; j_gene: TRBJ2-7; d_gene: .; CDR3nt: TGCGCCAGCAGCCACCTGGGGGACTACGAGCAGTACTTC; CDR3aa: CASSHLGDYEQYF
v_gene: TRBV2; abundance: .; j_gene: TRBJ2-2; d_gene: .; CDR3nt: TGTGCCAGCACGAACCTCGGGGAGCTGTTTTTT; CDR3aa: CASTNLGELFF
v_gene: TRBV9; abundance: once; j_gene: TRBJ2-5; d_gene: .; CDR3nt: TGTGCCAGCAGCGTAGCGGCGGGATGGGAGACCCAGTACTTC; CDR3aa: CASSVAAGWETQYF
v_gene: TRBV14; abundance: .; j_gene: TRBJ1-4; d_gene: TRBD1; CDR3nt: TGTGCCAGCAGCCAAGATTGGCGATTAGGGGACAGAGATGAAAAACTGTTTTTT; CDR3aa: CASSQDWRLGDRDEKLFF
v_gene: TRBV5-1; abundance: .; j_gene: TRBJ1-1; d_gene: TRBD1; CDR3nt: TGCGCCAGCAGTCATTCCGGACAGGGGATATACCTCTCCGCTATGAACACTGAAGCTTTCTTT; CDR3aa: CASSHSGQGIYLSAMNTEAFF
v_gene: TRBV6-6; abundance: .; j_gene: TRBJ1-2; d_gene: .; CDR3nt: TGTGCCAGCAGCCTCGGGACTGAAAGGCCACTTTACACCTTC; CDR3aa: CASSLGTERPLYTF
v_gene: TRBV7-3; abundance: .; j_gene: TRBJ2-7; d_gene: .; CDR3nt: TGTGCCAGCAGTCCATCCTCGGAGGCTCTGAGGGTCTACGAGCAGTACTTC; CDR3aa: CASSPSSEALRVYEQYF
v_gene: TRBV9; abundance: .; j_gene: TRBJ1-2; d_gene: .; CDR3nt: TGTGCCAGCAGTCCCTCGGTTCAAAACTATGGCTACACCTTC; CDR3aa: CASSPSVQNYGYTF
v_gene: TRBV14; abundance: .; j_gene: TRBJ2-7; d_gene: .; CDR3nt: TGTGCCAGCAGCCAAGAGCGTACAGGCGAGCAGTACTTC; CDR3aa: CASSQERTGEQYF
v_gene: TRBV7-9; abundance: .; j_gene: TRBJ1-1; d_gene: TRBD1; CDR3nt: TGTGCCAGCAGCTTACGCCACCCAAGGACAGGGTTTGGGAACACTGAAGCTTTCTTT; CDR3aa: CASSLRHPRTGFGNTEAFF
v_gene: TRBV28; abundance: few; j_gene: TRBJ2-5; d_gene: .; CDR3nt: TGTGCCAGCAGTTTTAGGCGGGGTAAACAAGAGACCCAGTACTTC; CDR3aa: CASSFRRGKQETQYF
v_gene: TRBV7-2; abundance: .; j_gene: TRBJ1-5; d_gene: .; CDR3nt: TGTGCCAGCAGCTTAGCGCCTCTCCCCAATCAGCCCCAGCATTTT; CDR3aa: CASSLAPLPNQPQHF
v_gene: TRBV10-1; abundance: .; j_gene: TRBJ1-3; d_gene: TRBD1; CDR3nt: TGCGCCAGCAGCGGGACAGGGACTGGAAACACCATATATTTT; CDR3aa: CASSGTGTGNTIYF
v_gene: TRBV7-2; abundance: .; j_gene: TRBJ2-4; d_gene: .; CDR3nt: TGTGCCAGCAGCTTAATTCTAGCCAAAAACATTCAGTACTTC; CDR3aa: CASSLILAKNIQYF
v_gene: TRBV6-6; abundance: .; j_gene: TRBJ2-1; d_gene: TRBD2; CDR3nt: TGTGCCAGCAGCTCCGGCGGGGGGGCGTATGAGCAGTTCTTC; CDR3aa: CASSSGGGAYEQFF
v_gene: TRBV4-2; abundance: once; j_gene: TRBJ2-1; d_gene: .; CDR3nt: TGTGCCAGCAGCCAAGATCTCCGGAAAAGCTCCTACAATGAGCAGTTCTTC; CDR3aa: CASSQDLRKSSYNEQFF
v_gene: TRBV29-1; abundance: .; j_gene: TRBJ2-5; d_gene: TRBD2; CDR3nt: TGCAGCGTTCCCTTAGCGGGGGGGCCCGGGACCCAGTACTTC; CDR3aa: CSVPLAGGPGTQYF
v_gene: TRBV6-1; abundance: .; j_gene: TRBJ2-7; d_gene: TRBD1; CDR3nt: TGTGCCAGCAGTGCTCCCCCGTCGCCGACAGGGTACGAGCAGTACTTC; CDR3aa: CASSAPPSPTGYEQYF
v_gene: TRBV4-2; abundance: .; j_gene: TRBJ2-7; d_gene: TRBD2; CDR3nt: TGTGCCAGCAGCCCTGGACTAGCGGGGTACGAGCAGTACTTC; CDR3aa: CASSPGLAGYEQYF
v_gene: TRBV7-9; abundance: .; j_gene: TRBJ2-7; d_gene: TRBD1; CDR3nt: TGTGCCAGCAGCCCACTGGGGGACAGGGTATACGAGCAGTACTTC; CDR3aa: CASSPLGDRVYEQYF
v_gene: TRBV12-5; abundance: few; j_gene: TRBJ2-1; d_gene: TRBD1; CDR3nt: TGTGCTAGTGGTTCGGGGACAGGGCCCTACAATGAGCAGTTCTTC; CDR3aa: CASGSGTGPYNEQFF
v_gene: TRBV14; abundance: .; j_gene: TRBJ2-7; d_gene: .; CDR3nt: TGTGCCAGCAGCCAATATCAACCTGGAGGCGAGCAGTACTTC; CDR3aa: CASSQYQPGGEQYF
v_gene: TRBV7-2; abundance: .; j_gene: TRBJ1-5; d_gene: .; CDR3nt: TGTGCCAGCAGCTTAGGGTGGGCAGGGGACCAGCATTTT; CDR3aa: CASSLGWAGDQHF
v_gene: TRBV5-4; abundance: .; j_gene: TRBJ1-6; d_gene: .; CDR3nt: TGTGCCAGCAGCTTCCGGGGCGATGGTGATTCACCCCTCCACTTT; CDR3aa: CASSFRGDGDSPLHF
v_gene: TRBV5-4; abundance: .; j_gene: TRBJ1-5; d_gene: .; CDR3nt: TGTGCCAGCAGCTTCGCGGCGGGTGATCAGCCCCAGCATTTT; CDR3aa: CASSFAAGDQPQHF
v_gene: TRBV25-1; abundance: .; j_gene: TRBJ2-2; d_gene: .; CDR3nt: TGTGCCAGCAGTGCGACCGGGGAGCTGTTTTTT; CDR3aa: CASSATGELFF